A single sample is the source of the 8 T cell receptor beta chains below, sequenced in a study of cytomegalovirus exposure and HLA in healthy donors. A multiplex PCR was run with 60 Vbeta primers and 13 Jbeta primers. Measured with immunoSEQ multiplex PCR; TCRdb has only the in-frame clones, and not every one. Found here are roughly 190,000 clones, around 79% of them singletons; the top ten hold 1.5%. Sequenced input: PBMCs. The source of these receptors is a girl aged 5 to 17 in good health and CMV-seropositive.

The V and J genes are TRBV2 and TRBJ2-3; maybe TRBD2 (5 bases). The germline CDR1 and CDR2 sequences are SNHLY and FYNNEI. With 4 bases removed from V and 0 bases from J, the gap between germline ends came to 14 bases. The CDR3 consists of 16 residues. Here the CDR3 reads CASSVGDTSSTDTQYF. In DNA, the CDR3 is TGTGCCAGCAGTGTGGGAGACACATCTAGCACAGATACGCAGTATTTT.

The gene calls are TRBV2 and TRBJ2-7; maybe TRBD1 (6 bases). V lost 7 bases and J 4 bases, leaving 17 bases between the germline ends. Germline CDR1 and CDR2: SNHLY and FYNNEI. The CDR3 spans 14 residues. The CDR3 coding sequence is TGTGCCAGCATCCGGGACACTTCATCATACGAGCAGTACTTC. This translates into CASIRDTSSYEQYF.

This clone is a singleton in its sample. V and J are TRBV10-3 and TRBJ1-1; D perhaps matches TRBD1 (5 bases). V dropped 7 bases and J dropped 4 bases, with 16 bases sitting between them. Germline CDR1 is ENHRY and CDR2 is SYGVKD. This CDR3 contains 14 residues. The CDR3 region is CAITMTDSATEAFF. The CDR3, as DNA: TGTGCCATCACCATGACAGATTCGGCCACTGAAGCTTTCTTT.

The rearrangement uses TRBV10-2 and TRBJ2-3; TRBD2 agrees at 9 bases. The ends lost 4 bases at V and 4 bases at J; junction bases unmatched: 6. CDR1 WSHSY and CDR2 SAAADI come from the germline V gene. CDR3 size: 15 residues. This CDR3 reads CASSGRASGADTQYF. The CDR3 DNA is TGCGCCAGCAGTGGAAGGGCTAGCGGGGCAGATACGCAGTATTTT.

This clone was observed a few times. The same CDR3 also results from other DNA sequences found in this sample. The rearrangement links TRBV5-1 to TRBJ2-5, with 8 bases matching TRBD2. The CDR3 is 13 residues long. The V gene's germline CDR1 is SGHRS and CDR2 YFSETQ. The trim removed 2 bases at V and 4 bases at J, leaving 1 base unmatched. CDR3 region: CASSFGGGETQYF. The DNA for the CDR3 is TGCGCCAGCAGCTTCGGGGGGGGAGAGACCCAGTACTTC.

V gene TRBV29-1 combines with J gene TRBJ2-3, with TRBD2 matching 7 bases. The CDR3 totals 16 residues. V lost 1 base to trimming and J lost 0 bases; unmatched junction nucleotides: 7. CDR1 SQVTM and CDR2 ANQGSEA come from the germline V gene. CDR3 sequence: CSVEGWRGGSTDTQYF. The CDR3 DNA sequence: TGCAGCGTTGAAGGCTGGCGCGGGGGTAGCACAGATACGCAGTATTTT.

The CDR3 is CASSRQTSYSETQYF. The CDR3 DNA follows: TGCGCCAGCAGCCGCCAGACATCCTATTCGGAGACCCAGTACTTC. The gene calls are TRBV4-3 and TRBJ2-5; D is unresolved. The germline CDR1 and CDR2 sequences are LGHNA and YSLEER. This CDR3 contains 15 residues. V was shortened by 4 bases and J by 5 bases, with 17 bases between the two germline ends.

The V gene is TRBV7-9, the J gene TRBJ2-7; tentatively, D is TRBD1 (5 bases). The germline gives CDR1 SEHNR, CDR2 FQNEAQ (reference sequence). The V gene lost 5 bases and the J gene lost 2 bases, with 13 bases spanning the gap. The CDR3 has 14 amino acids. The CDR3 DNA reads TGTGCCAGCAGCGCCGTTGGGGCCCCCTACGAGCAGTACTTC. Translation gives CASSAVGAPYEQYF.